The 14 T cell receptor beta chains below were found in one sample sequenced in a study of glioma-infiltrating T cells. Amplification of TCR alpha and beta CDR3 regions from RNA used iRepertoire nested multiplex PCR. TCRdb re-derived calls from the multiplex PCR reads in MiXCR, one entry per CDR3 protein. The sample has more than 95,000 distinct CDR3 sequences, approximately 25% seen once; the top ten hold about 15%. Sequenced sample: glioma tissue, nonneoplastic brain tissue, or PBMCs (not recorded which). The receptors originated from a human donor with low-grade glioma or glioblastoma, undergoing nonglioma brain surgery, or in good health (not recorded which).

V gene TRBV19 combines with J gene TRBJ2-1; perhaps TRBD1 as D (6 bases). Trimming took off 4 bases at V and 6 bases at J, with 19 bases between the two ends. The germline V gene encodes CDR1 LNHDA and CDR2 SQIVND (reference sequence). The CDR3 is made up of 16 amino acids. The CDR3 here is CASSTGDVPGLNEQFF. In nucleotides, the CDR3 is TGTGCCAGTAGTACAGGGGACGTCCCAGGCCTCAATGAGCAGTTCTTC.

This clonotype came up a few times. The rearrangement links TRBV7-9 to TRBJ1-3; 8 bases are a match to TRBD1. Germline V CDR1 and CDR2: SEHNR, FQNEAQ (reference sequence). There are 19 residues in the CDR3. V lost 2 bases to trimming and J lost 2 bases; unmatched junction nucleotides: 14. The DNA for the CDR3 is TGTGCCAGCAGCTTATACTCGGGACAGGTTTTATTGCCTGGAAACACCATATATTTT. This encodes CASSLYSGQVLLPGNTIYF.

This clonotype was seen more than once but under ten times. The chain carries TRBV4-1 and TRBJ1-2; 10 bases match TRBD1. Per germline, CDR1 MGHRA and CDR2 YSYEKL. V shed 6 bases, J shed 0 bases, and the junction held 13 bases outside the gene matches. The CDR3 has 18 amino acids. The CDR3 nucleotides are TGCGCCAGCAGGCCTTTCCGGGACAGGGGACAGACTAACTATGGCTACACCTTC. Its protein is CASRPFRDRGQTNYGYTF.

At least ten counts were recorded for this clonotype. The chain uses TRBV12-3 or TRBV12-4 and TRBJ2-3; TRBD2 matches at 15 bases. Trimming removed 6 bases from V and 8 bases from J; junction bases left unmatched: 6. The CDR3 runs 15 residues. CDR3 DNA sequence: TGTGCCAGCAGCCTGGGACTAGCGGGGGGTGGTACGCAGTATTTT. Translating it yields CASSLGLAGGGTQYF.

This clonotype was observed many times. The chain combines TRBV7-2 with TRBJ2-7; 11 nucleotides match TRBD2. CDR3 size: 17 residues. After removal of 5 bases from V and 3 bases from J, the junction contained 12 bases not matched to a gene. Looked up from germline, CDR1 is SGHTA and CDR2 is FQGNSA. The CDR3 loop reads CASSPGLAGNMVYEQYF. In DNA form, the CDR3 reads TGTGCCAGCAGCCCAGGACTAGCGGGCAATATGGTCTACGAGCAGTACTTC.

Details on this clonotype: A read error is possible here, since a much larger clone lies one base away. The V call is TRBV7-2, the J call TRBJ2-7; tentative D call: TRBD2 (5 bases). The CDR3 sequence is 11 residues long. The germline gives CDR1 SGHTA, CDR2 FQGNSA. V dropped 7 bases and J dropped 6 bases, with 10 bases sitting between them. The CDR3 coding sequence is TGTGCCAGCACGGGTGCGGGCGAGCAGTACTTC. It encodes CASTGAGEQYF. Based on the CDR3 plus reference TRBV7-2 and TRBJ2-7, the full variable domain is GAGVSQSPSNKVTEKGKDVELRCDPISGHTALYWYRQSLGQGLEFLIYFQGNSAPDKSGLPSDRFSAERTGGSVSTLTIQRTQQEDSAVYLCASTGAGEQYFGPGTRLTVT.

The chain recombines TRBV7-9 with TRBJ1-5, with 7 bases lining up with TRBD1. Trimming at V came to 3 bases and at J to 0 bases, leaving 8 bases not matched to a gene. CDR1 and CDR2 from the germline V gene are SEHNR and FQNEAQ (reference sequence). CDR3 length: 17 amino acids. Here the CDR3 reads CASSLTGQDYSNQPQHF. CDR3 nucleotides: TGTGCCAGCAGCTTGACCGGACAGGACTATAGCAATCAGCCCCAGCATTTT.

This clonotype appeared many times. This sequence joins TRBV18 and TRBJ2-4; no definite D call. Trimming took 5 bases from V and 0 from J, leaving 14 bases between them. This CDR3 comprises 16 residues. CDR1 and CDR2 from the germline V gene are KGHSH and LQKENI. The DNA of the CDR3 is TGTGCCAGCTCAGCCACGCCAGTCTCAGCCAAAAACATTCAGTACTTC. Residues: CASSATPVSAKNIQYF.

This clonotype occurred many times. This chain connects TRBV6-6 to TRBJ2-7; D unclear. Per germline, CDR1 MNHNY and CDR2 SVGAGI (reference sequence). V dropped 2 bases and J dropped 2 bases, with 10 bases sitting between them. This CDR3 has 14 amino acids. In nucleotides, the CDR3 is TGTGCCAGCAGTTACAGCACAAATACCTACGAGCAGTACTTC. It specifies CASSYSTNTYEQYF.

This clonotype has a count of ten or more. The chain carries TRBV6-1 and TRBJ2-1; no definite D call. Germline-derived CDR1 and CDR2 are MNHNS and SASEGT. Trimming stripped 11 bases from V and 3 bases from J, with 14 bases between. CDR3 length: 13 residues. This chain's CDR3 is CAPQRQNYNEQFF. The CDR3 DNA reads TGTGCCCCTCAGAGGCAGAACTACAATGAGCAGTTCTTC.

This clonotype was counted only a few times. This rearrangement joins TRBV29-1 to TRBJ1-2, with 7 bases aligning to TRBD1. The CDR3 is 17 residues long. V lost 1 base to trimming and J lost 6 bases; unmatched junction nucleotides: 17. Germline V gene lookup returns CDR1 SQVTM and CDR2 ANQGSEA. The CDR3 DNA sequence: TGCAGCGTTGAAGGGGTAGGAGGGGGCGGAGGTCGGGATGGCTACACCTTC. Translated: CSVEGVGGGGGRDGYTF.

This clonotype has a handful of counts. One base away lies a much larger clone, so this may be a sequencing read error. The chain employs TRBV4-3 and TRBJ2-3; D is perhaps TRBD1 (6 bases). The CDR3 has 16 residues. Germline V gene sequence: CDR1 LGHNA, CDR2 YSLEER. The DNA for the CDR3 is TGCGCCAGCAGCCTATTAACGACGGACAGCACAGATGCGCAGTATTTT. It translates to CASSLLTTDSTDAQYF.

This clonotype was found many times. J is TRBJ2-3 and V is TRBV2, with 9 bases that match TRBD1. Trimming at V came to 4 bases and at J to 7 bases, leaving 9 bases not matched to a gene. CDR1 SNHLY and CDR2 FYNNEI come from the germline V gene. CDR3 length: 15 residues. CDR3 loop: CASSVGQGEGYTQYF. In DNA, the CDR3 is TGTGCCAGCAGTGTGGGACAGGGAGAGGGTTATACGCAGTATTTT.

This clonotype was counted many times. The chain uses TRBV7-2 and TRBJ2-3; 12 bases fit TRBD1. Germline CDR1 SGHTA, CDR2 FQGNSA. J gave up 4 bases and V 5 bases, and 10 bases lay outside the gene matches. There are 17 residues in the CDR3. In nucleotides, the CDR3 is TGTGCCAGCAGCCACCGGGACAGGGGGCGCCGGCCAGATACGCAGTATTTT. This gives the protein CASSHRDRGRRPDTQYF.